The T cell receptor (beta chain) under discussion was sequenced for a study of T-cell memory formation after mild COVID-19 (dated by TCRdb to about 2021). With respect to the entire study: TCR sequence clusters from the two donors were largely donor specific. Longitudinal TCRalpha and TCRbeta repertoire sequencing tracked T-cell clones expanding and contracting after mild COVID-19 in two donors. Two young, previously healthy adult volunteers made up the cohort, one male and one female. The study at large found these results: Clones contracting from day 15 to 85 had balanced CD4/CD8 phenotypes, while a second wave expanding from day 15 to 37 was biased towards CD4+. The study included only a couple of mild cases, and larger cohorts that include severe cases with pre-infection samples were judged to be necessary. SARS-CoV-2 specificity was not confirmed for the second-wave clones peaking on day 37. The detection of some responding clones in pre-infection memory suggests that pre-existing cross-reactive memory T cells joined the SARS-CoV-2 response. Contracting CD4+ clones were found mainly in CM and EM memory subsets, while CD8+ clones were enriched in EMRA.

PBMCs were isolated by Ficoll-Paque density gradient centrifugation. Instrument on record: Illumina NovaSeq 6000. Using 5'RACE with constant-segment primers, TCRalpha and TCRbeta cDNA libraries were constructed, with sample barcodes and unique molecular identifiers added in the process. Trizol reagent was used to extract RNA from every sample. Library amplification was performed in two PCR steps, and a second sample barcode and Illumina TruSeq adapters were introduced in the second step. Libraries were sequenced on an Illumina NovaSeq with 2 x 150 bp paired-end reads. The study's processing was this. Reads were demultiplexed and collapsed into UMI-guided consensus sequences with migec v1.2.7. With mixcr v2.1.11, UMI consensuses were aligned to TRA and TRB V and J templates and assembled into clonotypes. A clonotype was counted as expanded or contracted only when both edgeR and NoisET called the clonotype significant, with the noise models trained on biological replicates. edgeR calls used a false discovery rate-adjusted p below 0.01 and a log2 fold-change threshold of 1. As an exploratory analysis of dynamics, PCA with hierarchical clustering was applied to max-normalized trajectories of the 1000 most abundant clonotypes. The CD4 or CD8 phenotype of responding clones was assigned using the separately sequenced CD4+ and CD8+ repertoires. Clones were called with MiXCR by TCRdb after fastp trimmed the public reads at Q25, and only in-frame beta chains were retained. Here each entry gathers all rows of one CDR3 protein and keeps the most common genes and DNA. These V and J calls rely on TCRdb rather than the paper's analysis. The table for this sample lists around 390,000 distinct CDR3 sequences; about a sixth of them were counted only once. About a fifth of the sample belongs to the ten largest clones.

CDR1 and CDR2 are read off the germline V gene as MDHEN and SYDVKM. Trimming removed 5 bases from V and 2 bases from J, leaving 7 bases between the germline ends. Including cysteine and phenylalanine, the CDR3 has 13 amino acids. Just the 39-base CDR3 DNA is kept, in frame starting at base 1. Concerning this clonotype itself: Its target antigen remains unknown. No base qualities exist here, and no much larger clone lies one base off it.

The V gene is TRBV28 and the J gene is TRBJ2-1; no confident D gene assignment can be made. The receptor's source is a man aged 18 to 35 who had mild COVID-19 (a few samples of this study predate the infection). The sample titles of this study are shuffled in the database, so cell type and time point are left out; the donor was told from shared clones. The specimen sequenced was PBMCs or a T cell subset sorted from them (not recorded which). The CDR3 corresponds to CASSSRAYNEQFF. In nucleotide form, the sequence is TGTGCCAGCAGTAGCAGAGCCTACAATGAGCAGTTCTTC. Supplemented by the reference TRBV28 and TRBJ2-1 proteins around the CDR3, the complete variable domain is DVKVTQSSRYLVKRTGEKVFLECVQDMDHENMFWYRQDPGLGLRLIYFSYDVKMKEKGDIPEGYSVSREKKERFSLILESASTNQTSMYLCASSSRAYNEQFFGPGTRLTVL.